The rows below give T cell receptor beta chains drawn from one sample of a study of blood T cell repertoires in COVID-19. Measured with immunoSEQ multiplex PCR; TCRdb has only the in-frame clones, and not every one. This sample yields 95,000 to 150,000 clones, of which 88% are seen a single time; roughly 0.94% belongs to the top ten. The specimen was peripheral blood. The receptors here all came from a woman aged 45-65 years with active or convalescent COVID-19. Each CDR3 is given with its conserved first and last residue. Fields, in order: J gene, clone size, D gene, V gene, CDR3 DNA, CDR3 protein. The D gene is left open where the match is weak. Size tells how often a clone was seen (once, few, many) or the class of an expanded clone, and some rows leave it out.

TRBJ1-5 | NA | TRBD1 | TRBV4-1 | TGCGCCAGCAGTTACAGGGGTTTGAGCAATCAGCCCCAGCATTTT | CASSYRGLSNQPQHF
TRBJ2-5 | NA | NA | TRBV7-9 | TGTGCCAGCAGCTCCTGGGGGCGGACAATTATAACCGACCAAGAGACCCAGTACTTC | CASSSWGRTIITDQETQYF
TRBJ1-1 | NA | NA | TRBV10-3 | TGTGCCATCAGTGAGTCGAGATGGGGCGCCGCCACTGAAGCTTTCTTT | CAISESRWGAATEAFF
TRBJ2-7 | NA | TRBD2 | TRBV3-1/TRBV3-2 | TGTGCCAGCAGCCAATTCAGCGGGAGAGCCATCGAGCAGTACTTC | CASSQFSGRAIEQYF
TRBJ2-2 | NA | NA | TRBV7-8 | TGTGCCAGCAGCGCCCCCAAAGGGGGTGCGAACACCGGGGAGCTGTTTTTT | CASSAPKGGANTGELFF
TRBJ2-1 | NA | NA | TRBV23-1 | TGCGCCAGCAGTCAGACCGGGACAGAGGGCCATAGCGGTGCCTACAATGAGCAGTTCTTC | CASSQTGTEGHSGAYNEQFF
TRBJ2-1 | NA | NA | TRBV5-8 | TGTGCCAGCAGCAGTGAAGTTGAGGGACGGGACACGTTCTTC | CASSSEVEGRDTFF
TRBJ1-2 | NA | NA | TRBV6-2/TRBV6-3 | TGTGCCAGCAGCCTAACAGGAGCGTCAATAAATGGCTACACCTTC | CASSLTGASINGYTF
TRBJ2-6 | NA | NA | TRBV5-6 | TGTGCCAGCAGCTTGCCCGGGACTGGGGCCAACGTCCTGACTTTC | CASSLPGTGANVLTF
TRBJ2-2 | NA | TRBD2 | TRBV28 | TGTGCCAGCAGTTTACGGGAGGGCCAAGCCGGGGAGCTGTTTTTT | CASSLREGQAGELFF
TRBJ2-1 | NA | TRBD2 | TRBV27 | TGTGCCAGCAGTCCGGGGACTAGCAGGTACAATGAGCAGTTCTTC | CASSPGTSRYNEQFF
TRBJ1-1 | NA | TRBD1 | TRBV19 | TGTGCCAGTAGTATTAACCGACAGGGCACTGAAGCTTTCTTT | CASSINRQGTEAFF
TRBJ2-1 | once | NA | TRBV10-3 | TGTGCCATCAGGGACAGCCCACCGAGGGATGAGCAGTTCTTC | CAIRDSPPRDEQFF
TRBJ1-2 | NA | NA | TRBV9 | TGTGCCAGCAGCGTAGACCAGAACTATGGCTACACCTTC | CASSVDQNYGYTF
TRBJ1-2 | NA | TRBD1 | TRBV19 | TGTGCCAGTAGTACACAGGGGGCGTATGGCTACACCTTC | CASSTQGAYGYTF
TRBJ1-5 | once | NA | TRBV3-1/TRBV3-2 | TGTGCCAGCAGCCAAGGCAGTTATAGCAATCAGCCCCAGCATTTT | CASSQGSYSNQPQHF
TRBJ2-7 | NA | TRBD2 | TRBV25-1 | TGTGCCAGCAGTGAAGGACTAGCGGACTCCTACGAGCAGTACTTC | CASSEGLADSYEQYF
TRBJ2-5 | NA | TRBD2 | TRBV5-1 | TGCGCCAGCAGCCCACGTAAGACTAGCGGGAAAGAAGAGACCCAGTACTTC | CASSPRKTSGKEETQYF
TRBJ1-3 | NA | NA | TRBV10-3 | TGTGCCATCAGCCGCGGGGGTACAGGAAACACCATATATTTT | CAISRGGTGNTIYF
TRBJ1-2 | NA | TRBD1 | TRBV3-1/TRBV3-2 | TGTGCCAGCTCAACAGGGGCTCCCTATGGCTACACCTTC | CASSTGAPYGYTF
TRBJ2-4 | NA | NA | TRBV19 | TGTGCCAGTAGTTCTGATGGGAGATTAGCCAAAAACATTCAGTACTTC | CASSSDGRLAKNIQYF
TRBJ1-6 | NA | TRBD1 | TRBV19 | TGTGCCAGTTCCGGGACAGATTATAATTCACCCCTCCACTTT | CASSGTDYNSPLHF
TRBJ2-1 | NA | NA | TRBV24-1 | TGTGCCACCAGTGGTGTCAGGGAGCAGTTCTTC | CATSGVREQFF
TRBJ2-5 | NA | NA | TRBV29-1 | TGCAGCGTTGGGTCCCCTTCGGGAGACCCAGAGACCCAGTACTTC | CSVGSPSGDPETQYF
TRBJ1-4 | NA | NA | TRBV14 | TGTGCCAGCAGCCAAGGATGGGGAGGAAAACTGTTTTTT | CASSQGWGGKLFF
TRBJ2-3 | NA | TRBD2 | TRBV7-2 | TGTGCCAGCAGCTTTGGGGCGGGAGAAGGTCCAGATACGCAGTATTTT | CASSFGAGEGPDTQYF
TRBJ2-7 | once | NA | TRBV28 | TGTGCCAGCAGTTTCTTTGGGGCGCCCTACGAGCAGTACTTC | CASSFFGAPYEQYF
TRBJ2-7 | once | NA | TRBV6-2/TRBV6-3 | TGTGCCAGCAGTTACTCCAACGAGCAGTACTTC | CASSYSNEQYF
TRBJ2-7 | NA | TRBD1 | TRBV7-6 | TGTGCCAGCAGCTTAGCCCGTGGACAGGACTACGAGCAGTACTTC | CASSLARGQDYEQYF
TRBJ2-3 | NA | NA | TRBV5-4 | TGTGCCAGCAGCTTTGAGGGACTCAGCACAGATACGCAGTATTTT | CASSFEGLSTDTQYF
TRBJ2-7 | NA | NA | TRBV19 | TGTGCCAGTGCAACTAGGACGGGTTCCGAGCAGTACTTC | CASATRTGSEQYF
TRBJ1-2 | NA | TRBD1 | TRBV5-4 | TGTGCCAGCAGCTCCTATCACACCCGGGACAGGGTTGGCGGCTACACCTTC | CASSSYHTRDRVGGYTF
TRBJ2-3 | NA | TRBD1 | TRBV6-6 | TGTGCCAGCAGTCATAGGACAACAGGGGGCTCTCGCACAGATACGCAGTATTTT | CASSHRTTGGSRTDTQYF
TRBJ2-7 | NA | TRBD1 | TRBV19 | TGTGCCAGTAGTATAGGACAGGGGTCCTACGAGCAGTACTTC | CASSIGQGSYEQYF
TRBJ1-2 | NA | NA | TRBV5-5 | TGTGCCAGCAGCCCTCCGACAGTGGGAAACTATGGCTACACCTTC | CASSPPTVGNYGYTF
TRBJ2-7 | NA | NA | TRBV10-2 | TGCGCCAGCAGTGATTTCATCGAGGGCAGGGGGGACGAGCAGTACTTC | CASSDFIEGRGDEQYF
TRBJ2-5 | once | NA | TRBV5-4 | TGTGCCAGCAGCCCAAGCGGAGCAAGGGAGACCCAGTACTTC | CASSPSGARETQYF
TRBJ1-2 | NA | TRBD1 | TRBV28 | TGTGCCAGCGGGCCTTCCTTGGACAGGGGTAATGGCTACACCTTC | CASGPSLDRGNGYTF
TRBJ2-1 | NA | TRBD2 | TRBV7-7 | TGTGCTAGCAGCTCAGGTAGCGGGAGATCCTTCCATGAGCAGTTCTTC | CASSSGSGRSFHEQFF
TRBJ2-6 | NA | NA | TRBV2 | TGTGCCAGCAGTGGTGGGGAGGCTGGGGCCAACGTCCTGACTTTC | CASSGGEAGANVLTF